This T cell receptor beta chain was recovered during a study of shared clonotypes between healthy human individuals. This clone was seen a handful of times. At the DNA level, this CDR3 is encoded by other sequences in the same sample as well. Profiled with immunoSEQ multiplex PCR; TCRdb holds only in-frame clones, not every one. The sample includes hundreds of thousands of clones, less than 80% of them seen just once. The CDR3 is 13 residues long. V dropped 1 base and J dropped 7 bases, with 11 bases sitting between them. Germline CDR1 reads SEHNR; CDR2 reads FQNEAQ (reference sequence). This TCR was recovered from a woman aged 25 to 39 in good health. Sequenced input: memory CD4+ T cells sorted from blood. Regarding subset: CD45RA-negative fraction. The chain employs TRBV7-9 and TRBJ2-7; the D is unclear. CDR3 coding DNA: TGTGCCAGCAGCTTAGTTGGCCCTGGGGAGCAGTACTTC. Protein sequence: CASSLVGPGEQYF.